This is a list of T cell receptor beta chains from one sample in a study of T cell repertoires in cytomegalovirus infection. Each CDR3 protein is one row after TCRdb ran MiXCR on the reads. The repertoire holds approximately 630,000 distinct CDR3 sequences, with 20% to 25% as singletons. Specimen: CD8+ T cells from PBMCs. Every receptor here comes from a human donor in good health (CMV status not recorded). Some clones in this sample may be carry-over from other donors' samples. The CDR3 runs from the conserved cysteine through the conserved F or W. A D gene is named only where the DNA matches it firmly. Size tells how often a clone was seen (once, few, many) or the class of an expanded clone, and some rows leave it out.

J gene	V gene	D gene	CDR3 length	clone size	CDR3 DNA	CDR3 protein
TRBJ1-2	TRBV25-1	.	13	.	TGTGCCAGCAGTGAATTGCCCCTCTATGGCTACACCTTC	CASSELPLYGYTF
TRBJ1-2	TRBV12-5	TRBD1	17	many	TGTGCTAGTGGTTTTTACGCCGGACAGGGGATTAACTATGGCTACACCTTC	CASGFYAGQGINYGYTF
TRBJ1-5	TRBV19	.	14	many	TGTGCCAGTAGTATATCGGGGTACGGTCAGCCCCAGCATTTT	CASSISGYGQPQHF
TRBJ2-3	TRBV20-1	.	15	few	TGCAGTGCTAGAGATAAGAGTGAAAGCACAGATACGCAGTATTTT	CSARDKSESTDTQYF
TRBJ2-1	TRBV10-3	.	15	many	TGTGCCATCAGTGAGGATTTGGAGGCTTACAATGAGCAGTTCTTC	CAISEDLEAYNEQFF
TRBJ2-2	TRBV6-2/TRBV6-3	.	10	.	TGTGCCACGAGCACCGGGGAGCTGTTTTTT	CATSTGELFF
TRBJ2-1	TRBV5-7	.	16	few	TGTGCCAGCAGCTCGTTACTCCGGGCTCGGTACAATGAGCAGTTCTTC	CASSSLLRARYNEQFF
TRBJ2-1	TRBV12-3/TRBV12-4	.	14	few	TGTGCCAGCAGTTTGGAAACAGGAGGCGATGAGCAGTTCTTC	CASSLETGGDEQFF
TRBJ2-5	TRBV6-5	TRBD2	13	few	TGTGCCAGCAGTAGACTAGCGGGGGAGACCCAGTACTTC	CASSRLAGETQYF
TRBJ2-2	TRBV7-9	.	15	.	TGTGCCAGCAGCTTAGCGGGGGGCATCCCCGGGGAGCTGTTTTTT	CASSLAGGIPGELFF
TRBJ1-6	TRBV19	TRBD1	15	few	TGTGCCAGATCAAACAGGGGACGCGATAATTCACCCCTCCACTTT	CARSNRGRDNSPLHF
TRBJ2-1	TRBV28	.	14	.	TGTGCCAGCAGCCCGGGCGCCGTCTACAATGAGCAGTTCTTC	CASSPGAVYNEQFF
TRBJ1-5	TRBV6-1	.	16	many	TGTGCCAGCAGTGGTTGGGGGGCGCGGGGCAATCAGCCCCAGCATTTT	CASSGWGARGNQPQHF
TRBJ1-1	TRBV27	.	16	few	TGTGCCAGCAGTATAGATTCGCACCGCATGAACACTGAAGCTTTCTTT	CASSIDSHRMNTEAFF
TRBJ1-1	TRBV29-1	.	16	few	TGCAGCACCAACCCCCGGACCACAGAGCCGAACACTGAAGCTTTCTTT	CSTNPRTTEPNTEAFF
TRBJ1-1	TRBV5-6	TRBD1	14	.	TGTGCCAGCAGCGAGGACAGGGAGGGCACTGAAGCTTTCTTT	CASSEDREGTEAFF
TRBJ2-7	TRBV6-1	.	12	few	TGTGCCAGCAAGGCAGGGCCCTACGAGCAGTACTTC	CASKAGPYEQYF
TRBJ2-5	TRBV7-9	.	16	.	TGTGCCAGCAGCTTCCGACAGGCCCAGTACCAAGAGACCCAGTACTTC	CASSFRQAQYQETQYF
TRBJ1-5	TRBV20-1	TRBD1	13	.	TGCAGTGCTATACAGGGGGCAGGTCAGCCCCAGCATTTT	CSAIQGAGQPQHF
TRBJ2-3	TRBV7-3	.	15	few	TGTGCCAGCAGCCAACGGTCCACCCCTGAGGATACGCAGTATTTT	CASSQRSTPEDTQYF
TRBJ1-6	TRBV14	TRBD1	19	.	TGTGCCAGCAGCGACAAATTGGACAGGGCGAGCTCCTATAATTCACCCCTCCACTTT	CASSDKLDRASSYNSPLHF
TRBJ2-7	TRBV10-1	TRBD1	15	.	TGCGCCAGCAGTGAGCTGGGACAGCCAGCCTACGAGCAGTACTTC	CASSELGQPAYEQYF
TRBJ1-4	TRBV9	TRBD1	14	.	TGTGCCAGCAGCGAATCAGGGGGCTGGGAAAAACTGTTTTTT	CASSESGGWEKLFF
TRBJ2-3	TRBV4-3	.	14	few	TGCGCCAGCACACGGGGAGGAGGCACAGATACGCAGTATTTT	CASTRGGGTDTQYF
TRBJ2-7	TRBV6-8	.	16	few	TGTGCCAGCAGTTACTTCCTCGAAAGGTGGGTCTACGAGCAGTACTTC	CASSYFLERWVYEQYF
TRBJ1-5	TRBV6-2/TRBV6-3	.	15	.	TGTGCCAGCAGTACCTCCGGGGGCTTTAATCAGCCCCAGCATTTT	CASSTSGGFNQPQHF
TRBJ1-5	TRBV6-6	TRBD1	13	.	TGTGCCAGCAATTCGACAGGGCAGGGGCCCCAGCATTTT	CASNSTGQGPQHF
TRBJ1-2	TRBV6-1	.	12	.	TGTGCCAGCGCCAGATATTTAGATGGCTACACCTTC	CASARYLDGYTF
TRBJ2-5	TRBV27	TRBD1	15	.	TGTGCCAGCAGTACCGACAGGGGTGGTGAAGAGACCCAGTACTTC	CASSTDRGGEETQYF
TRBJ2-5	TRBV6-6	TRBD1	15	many	TGTGCCAGCAGTCAAAGGACAGGGGAGAGAGAGACCCAGTACTTC	CASSQRTGERETQYF
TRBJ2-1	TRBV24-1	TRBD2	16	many	TGTGCCACCAGTGATCCACGAGGACTAGGGTACAATGAGCAGTTCTTC	CATSDPRGLGYNEQFF
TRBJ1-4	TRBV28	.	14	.	TGTGCCAGCAGTTTTCCGACGGTAAATGAAAAACTGTTTTTT	CASSFPTVNEKLFF
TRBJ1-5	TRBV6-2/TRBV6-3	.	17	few	TGTGCCAGCAGCTGGCCCCGGGAGAGGAGTATTGGTCAGCCCCAGCATTTT	CASSWPRERSIGQPQHF
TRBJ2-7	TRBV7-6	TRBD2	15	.	TGTGCCAGCAGATTAGAGGCGGGGGGCGGCTACGAGCAGTACTTC	CASRLEAGGGYEQYF
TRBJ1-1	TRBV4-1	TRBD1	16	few	TGCGCCAGCAGCCAGAGACAGGGGGCACTGGAGACTGAAGCTTTCTTT	CASSQRQGALETEAFF
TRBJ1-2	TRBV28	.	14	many	TGTGCCAGCAGTTTGAGGGGGAGAGGCTATGGCTACACCTTC	CASSLRGRGYGYTF
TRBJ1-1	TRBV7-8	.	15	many	TGTGCCAGCAGCTTAGGGGAGGGTATTGCGACTGAAGCTTTCTTT	CASSLGEGIATEAFF
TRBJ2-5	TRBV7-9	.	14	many	TGTGCCAGCAGCTCCTCCGGGTCCCAAGAGACCCAGTACTTC	CASSSSGSQETQYF
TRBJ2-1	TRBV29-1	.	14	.	TGCAGCGTTGGCTACAGGGAGGCCTACAATGAGCAGTTCTTC	CSVGYREAYNEQFF
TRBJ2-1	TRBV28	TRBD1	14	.	TGTGCCAGCAGTCCCCTCTCTGACAGGGATGAGCAGTTCTTC	CASSPLSDRDEQFF
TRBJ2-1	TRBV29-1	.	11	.	TGCAGCGTTCTAGGGTTCGATGAGCAGTTCTTC	CSVLGFDEQFF
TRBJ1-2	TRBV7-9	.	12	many	TGTGCCAGCAGTTCCGGGGACTATGGCTACACCTTC	CASSSGDYGYTF
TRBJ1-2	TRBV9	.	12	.	TGTGCCAGCAGCGTAGCAGGGTATGGCTACACCTTC	CASSVAGYGYTF
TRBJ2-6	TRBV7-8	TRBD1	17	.	TGTGCCAGCAGCTTAGGACAGGGGTTCTCTGGGGCCAACGTCCTGACTTTC	CASSLGQGFSGANVLTF
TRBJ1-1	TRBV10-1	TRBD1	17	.	TGCGCCAGCAGTGAACCGAACCGGGACAGGAATCGGAGTGAAGCTTTCTTT	CASSEPNRDRNRSEAFF
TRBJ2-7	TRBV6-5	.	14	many	TGTGCCAGCACTACCCGGGGACTCGCCGGCGAGCAGTACTTC	CASTTRGLAGEQYF
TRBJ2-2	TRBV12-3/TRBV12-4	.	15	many	TGTGCCAGCAGCCGTATGGGACGAAAGCCCTGGGAGCTGTTTTTT	CASSRMGRKPWELFF
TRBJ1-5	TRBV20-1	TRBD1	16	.	TGCAGTGCTAAAACAGGGGGCGCGGGGAGCAATCAGCCCCAGCATTTT	CSAKTGGAGSNQPQHF